This TCR beta chain was sequenced in a study of OX40 agonist ivuxolimab in advanced cancers. Profiled with immunoSEQ multiplex PCR; TCRdb holds only in-frame clones, not every one. The sample consists of roughly 86,000 clones, about nine tenths of them appearing once. Notes on the study in general: Among the lowest peripheral clonal expansion occurred in 0.1-3.0 mg/kg partial responders.

As for this clone: Its specificity is not known.

This clonotype was sampled from an adult with an advanced solid tumor such as melanoma, head and neck, liver or kidney cancer. The starting material was CD4+ or CD8+ T cells sorted from blood, obtained in a trial of the OX40 agonist ivuxolimab.

CDR3 in amino acids: CASSPTFEGRGGYTF. The CDR3 DNA sequence: TGTGCCAGCAGTCCCACGTTCGAGGGGCGCGGAGGCTACACCTTC. V gene TRBV28 combines with J gene TRBJ1-2; weak D call: TRBD1 (5 bases). V dropped 5 bases and J dropped 8 bases, with 21 bases sitting between them. Germline V lookup: CDR1 MDHEN, CDR2 SYDVKM. The CDR3 extends over 15 amino acids.